This T cell receptor beta chain stems from a study of blood T cells in healthy people across ages. It was with a sample-barcoded 5' primer and a J-beta primer mix that a second PCR of about 7 to 12 cycles was run. TCRdb reprocessed the 5' RACE reads with MiXCR, giving one entry per CDR3 protein. The table lists fewer than 2,000,000 distinct CDR3 sequences, about two fifths of them singletons. Germline CDR1 SGHAT, CDR2 FQNNGV. Trimming shortened V by 2 bases and J by 3 bases, and 5 bases separated the two germline ends. This CDR3 comprises 13 residues. The receptor was derived from a human donor in good health. The sequenced material came from blood. This chain connects TRBV11-2 to TRBJ2-1; D uncertain. The CDR3 is CASSLMSYNEQFF. CDR3 nucleotide sequence: TGTGCCAGCAGCTTAATGAGCTACAATGAGCAGTTCTTC.